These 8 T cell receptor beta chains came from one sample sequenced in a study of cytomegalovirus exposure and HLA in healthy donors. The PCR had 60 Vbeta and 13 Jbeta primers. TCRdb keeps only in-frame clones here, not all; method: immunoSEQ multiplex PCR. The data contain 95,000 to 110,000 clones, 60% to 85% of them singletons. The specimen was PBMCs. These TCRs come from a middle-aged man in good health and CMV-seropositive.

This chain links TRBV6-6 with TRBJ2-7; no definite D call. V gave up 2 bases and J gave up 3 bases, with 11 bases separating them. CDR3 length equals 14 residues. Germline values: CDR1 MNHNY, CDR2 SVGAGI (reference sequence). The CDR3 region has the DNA TGTGCCAGCAGTTACGCGGCAGAATTCTACGAGCAGTACTTC. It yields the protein CASSYAAEFYEQYF.

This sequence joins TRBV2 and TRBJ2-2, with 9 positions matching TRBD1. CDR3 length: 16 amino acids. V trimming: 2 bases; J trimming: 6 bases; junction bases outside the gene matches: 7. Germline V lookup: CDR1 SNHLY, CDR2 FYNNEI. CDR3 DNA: TGTGCCAGCAGTGAACCCGGACAGGGGATTGCCGGGGAGCTGTTTTTT. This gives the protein CASSEPGQGIAGELFF.

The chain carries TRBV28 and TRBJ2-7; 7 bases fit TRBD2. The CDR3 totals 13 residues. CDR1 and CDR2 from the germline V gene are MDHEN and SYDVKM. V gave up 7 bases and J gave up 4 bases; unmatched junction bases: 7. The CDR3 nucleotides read TGTGCCAGCACCTGGGGGGGGAAATACGAGCAGTACTTC. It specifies CASTWGGKYEQYF.

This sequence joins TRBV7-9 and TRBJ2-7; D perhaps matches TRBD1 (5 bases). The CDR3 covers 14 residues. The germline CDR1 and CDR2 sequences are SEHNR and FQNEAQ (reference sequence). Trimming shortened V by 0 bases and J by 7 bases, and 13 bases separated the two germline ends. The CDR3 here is CASSLAGRVGEQYF. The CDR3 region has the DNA TGTGCCAGCAGCTTAGCTGGCAGGGTGGGAGAGCAGTACTTC.

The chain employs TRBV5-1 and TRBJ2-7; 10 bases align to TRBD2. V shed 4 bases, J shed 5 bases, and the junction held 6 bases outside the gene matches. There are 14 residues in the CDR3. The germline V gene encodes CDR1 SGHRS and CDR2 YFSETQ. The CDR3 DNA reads TGCGCCAGCAGCACCGAGCGGGAGGGCCACGAGCAGTACTTC. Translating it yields CASSTEREGHEQYF.

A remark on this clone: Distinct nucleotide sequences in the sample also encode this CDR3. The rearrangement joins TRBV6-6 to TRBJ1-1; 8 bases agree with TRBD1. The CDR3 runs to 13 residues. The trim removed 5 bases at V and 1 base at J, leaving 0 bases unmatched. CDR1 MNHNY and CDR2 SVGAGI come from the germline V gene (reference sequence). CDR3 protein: CASSDRGNTEAFF. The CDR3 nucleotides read TGTGCCAGCAGTGACAGGGGGAACACTGAAGCTTTCTTT.

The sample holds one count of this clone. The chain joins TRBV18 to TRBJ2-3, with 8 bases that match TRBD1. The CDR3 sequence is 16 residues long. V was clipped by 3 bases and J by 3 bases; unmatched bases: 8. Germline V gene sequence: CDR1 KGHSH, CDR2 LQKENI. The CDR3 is CASSPLRTGITDTQYF. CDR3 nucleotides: TGTGCCAGCTCACCGCTTCGGACAGGGATAACAGATACGCAGTATTTT. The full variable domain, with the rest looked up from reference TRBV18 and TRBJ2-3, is NAGVMQNPRHLVRRRGQEARLRCSPMKGHSHVYWYRQLPEEGLKFMVYLQKENIIDESGMPKERFSAEFPKEGPSILRIQQVVRGDSAAYFCASSPLRTGITDTQYFGPGTRLTVL.

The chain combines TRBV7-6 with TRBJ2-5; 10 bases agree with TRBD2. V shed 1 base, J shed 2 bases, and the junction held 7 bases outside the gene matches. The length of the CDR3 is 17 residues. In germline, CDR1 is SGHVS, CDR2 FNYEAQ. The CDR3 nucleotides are TGTGCCAGCAGCTTAGAGGTGTGGACTAGCGGACAAGAGACCCAGTACTTC. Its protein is CASSLEVWTSGQETQYF.